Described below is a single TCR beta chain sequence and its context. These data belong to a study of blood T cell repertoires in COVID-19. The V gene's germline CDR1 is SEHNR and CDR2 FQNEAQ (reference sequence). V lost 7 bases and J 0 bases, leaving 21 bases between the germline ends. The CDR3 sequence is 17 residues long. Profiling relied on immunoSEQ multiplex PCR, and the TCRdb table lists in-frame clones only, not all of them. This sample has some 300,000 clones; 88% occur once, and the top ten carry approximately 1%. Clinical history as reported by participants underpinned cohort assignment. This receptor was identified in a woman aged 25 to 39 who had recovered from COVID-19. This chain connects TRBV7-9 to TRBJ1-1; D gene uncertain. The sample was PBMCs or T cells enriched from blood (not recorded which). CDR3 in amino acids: CASTHSGGRTMNTEAFF. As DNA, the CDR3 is TGTGCCAGCACCCACTCGGGAGGTCGCACCATGAACACTGAAGCTTTCTTT.